The 10 T cell receptor beta chains below all came from one sample that was sequenced in a study of T cells after yellow fever vaccination. TCRdb re-derived calls from the 5' RACE reads in MiXCR, one entry per CDR3 protein. The sample lists some 26,000 distinct CDR3 sequences; 3.4% were seen once. Source: PBMCs, either bulk or a sorted T-cell subset (CD4+, CD8+, memory, or dextramer-sorted; not recorded which), taken more than 40 days after the first yellow fever vaccination. The receptors derive from a man in his late teens or twenties who received the YFV17D yellow fever vaccine.

This clonotype was counted many times. The DNA of the CDR3 is TGCGCCAGCAGCCAAGGTGAAAACCAGCCCCAGCATTTT. As protein: CASSQGENQPQHF. The rearrangement links TRBV4-3 to TRBJ1-5; D is ambiguous. Germline V gene lookup returns CDR1 LGHNA and CDR2 YSLEER. The CDR3 extends over 13 amino acids. The V end lost 1 base, the J end lost 7 bases, and 8 bases lay between the germline ends.

This clonotype was recorded at least ten times. This rearrangement joins TRBV29-1 to TRBJ1-4; 7 nucleotides align to TRBD1. In germline, CDR1 is SQVTM, CDR2 ANQGSEA. The CDR3 consists of 14 residues. J lost 7 bases, V lost 7 bases, and 12 bases had no gene match. This chain's CDR3 is CSALQSRGLEKLFF. DNA of the CDR3: TGCAGCGCCCTACAATCAAGGGGGCTTGAAAAACTGTTTTTT.

This clonotype was detected many times. V usage is TRBV3-1 and J usage is TRBJ1-6; D is unresolved. Trimming removed 0 bases at V and 7 bases at J, with 4 bases between. This CDR3 is built from 13 residues. Germline-derived CDR1 and CDR2 are LGHDT and YNNKEL (reference sequence). CDR3 in amino acids: CASSQDTNSPLHF. For the CDR3, the DNA is TGTGCCAGCAGCCAAGATACGAATTCACCCCTCCACTTT.

The V gene is TRBV3-1, the J gene TRBJ1-3, with 7 nucleotides matching TRBD1. V lost 11 bases and J lost 4; bases outside the gene matches: 20. The length of the CDR3 is 17 residues. CDR1 LGHDT and CDR2 YNNKEL come from the germline V gene (reference sequence). The CDR3 sequence: CACSRRQPGTEGNTIYF. The CDR3, as DNA: TGTGCCTGCTCCCGAAGACAGCCTGGGACAGAGGGAAACACCATATATTTT.

This clonotype is medium-sized (0.01 to 0.1%). J is TRBJ2-7 and V is TRBV10-3, with TRBD2 as a possible D gene (6 bases). The CDR3 consists of 15 residues. Germline V lookup: CDR1 ENHRY, CDR2 SYGVKD. Trimming stripped 2 bases from V and 6 bases from J, with 17 bases between. CDR3 sequence reads: CAISETPGGESEQYV. CDR3 nucleotides: TGTGCCATCAGTGAGACGCCCGGAGGGGAGAGCGAGCAGTACGTC.

This clonotype was counted many times. The chain employs TRBV3-1 and TRBJ1-1; TRBD1 might be the D (6 bases). This CDR3 has 13 amino acids. Deletions cut 1 base from V and 11 bases from J, with 14 bases between. CDR1 is LGHDT, CDR2 YNNKEL, per germline (reference sequence). In DNA, the CDR3 is TGTGCCAGCAGCCAAGCCCACGGGGGCCACGCTTTCTTT. It is translated as CASSQAHGGHAFF.

By share, this clonotype counts as medium-sized. This sequence joins TRBV29-1 and TRBJ2-1, with 9 bases fitting TRBD1. The CDR3 sequence is 16 residues long. The germline V gene encodes CDR1 SQVTM and CDR2 ANQGSEA. Germline trimming cut 1 base from V and 8 bases from J; bases unmatched to any gene: 12. For the CDR3, the DNA is TGCAGCGTTGAAGTGATTGGACAGGGGCCAAATGATGAGCAGTTCTTC. Protein sequence: CSVEVIGQGPNDEQFF.

This clonotype was seen repeatedly, ten times or more. The rearrangement uses TRBV11-3 and TRBJ2-1, with a tentative D call TRBD2 (7 bases). Looked up from germline, CDR1 is SGHNT and CDR2 is YENEEA. This CDR3 region has 15 residues. V was clipped by 2 bases and J by 8 bases, with 16 bases between them. The CDR3 loop reads CASSLRRGEGDEQFF. The CDR3 DNA is TGTGCCAGCAGCTTAAGACGGGGGGAGGGGGATGAGCAGTTCTTC.

This clonotype was recorded many times. The chain employs TRBV10-3 and TRBJ2-1; a possible D gene is TRBD2 (5 bases). The germline CDR1 and CDR2 sequences are ENHRY and SYGVKD. Trimming shortened V by 0 bases and J by 10 bases, and 13 bases separated the two germline ends. CDR3 length: 14 residues. The CDR3 region has the DNA TGTGCCATCAGTGAGTCCAACGCCAGCGGCGAGCAGTTCTTC. This encodes CAISESNASGEQFF.

The table lists this clonotype with many counts. This sequence joins TRBV12-3 or TRBV12-4 and TRBJ2-3; 11 bases line up with TRBD1. J lost 4 bases, V lost 6 bases, and 0 bases had no gene match. The CDR3 contains 13 residues. DNA for the CDR3: TGTGCCAGCAGGGGACAGGGGGCAGATACGCAGTATTTT. It encodes CASRGQGADTQYF.